A single T cell receptor (beta chain) is shown here with its context. What it binds is unknown. The data originate from a study of shared clonotypes between healthy human individuals. Clones were sequenced by immunoSEQ multiplex PCR, and TCRdb holds only the in-frame ones, with some missing. Of around 240,000 clones listed, 60% to 80% are singletons. The study, taken as a whole, reports: Non-shared clonotypes displayed generation probabilities falling below those of clonotypes present in all four donors.

V lost 5 bases to trimming and J lost 7 bases, with 16 bases between them. The CDR3 totals 14 residues. Germline V gene lookup returns CDR1 MDHEN and CDR2 SYDVKM. V usage is TRBV28 and J usage is TRBJ2-3; perhaps TRBD1 as D (7 bases). Specimen: memory CD4+ T cells sorted from blood. Stated subset: CD45RA-negative fraction. This receptor was taken from a man aged 25-40 years in good health. CDR3 in DNA: TGTGCCAGCAGTATAAACAGGGGACTTCATACGCAGTATTTT. Translation gives CASSINRGLHTQYF.